The subject of this entry is one T cell receptor beta chain. Its antigen is not known. This sample was included in a study of siplizumab effects on memory and regulatory T cells. General study findings and limits: Siplizumab led to significantly less abundant alloreactive sequences that could be traced back to unstimulated CD4+ memory cells. Where siplizumab was present, mappable alloreactive CD4+ clones averaged almost 70% Treg-derived, compared with 25% to 30% in controls.

Germline V gene sequence: CDR1 SEHNR, CDR2 FQNEAQ (reference sequence). V gave up 4 bases and J gave up 2 bases; unmatched junction bases: 7. The CDR3 consists of 16 residues. Repertoires were generated with immunoSEQ multiplex PCR, while TCRdb's copy carries only in-frame clones and drops some. The sample includes tens of thousands of clones, just over 95% seen only once; the top ten take around 1%. The receptor's source is a human donor in good health. The chain combines TRBV7-9 with TRBJ2-3; the match to TRBD2 covers 9 bases. The sequencing input was naive CD8+ T cells sorted from blood. CDR3 nucleotide sequence: TGTGCCAGCAGCTCGACTAGCGGATACACCACAGATACGCAGTATTTT. Its protein is CASSSTSGYTTDTQYF.